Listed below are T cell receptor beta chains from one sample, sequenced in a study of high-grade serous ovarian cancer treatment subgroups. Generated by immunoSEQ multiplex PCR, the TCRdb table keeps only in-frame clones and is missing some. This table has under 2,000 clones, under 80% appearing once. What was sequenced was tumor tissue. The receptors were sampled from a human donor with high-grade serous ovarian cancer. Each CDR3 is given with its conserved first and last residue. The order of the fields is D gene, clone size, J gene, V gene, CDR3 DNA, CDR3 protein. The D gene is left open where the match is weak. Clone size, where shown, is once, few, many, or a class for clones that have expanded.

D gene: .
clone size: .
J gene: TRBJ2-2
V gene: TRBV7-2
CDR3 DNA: TGTGCCAGCAGCGAAGCCGGAGGGGAGCTGTTTTTT
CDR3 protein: CASSEAGGELFF

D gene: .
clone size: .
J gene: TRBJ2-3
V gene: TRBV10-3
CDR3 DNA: TGTGCCATCAGTGAGTCCAGGGGAATGGGCACAGATACGCAGTATTTT
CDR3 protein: CAISESRGMGTDTQYF

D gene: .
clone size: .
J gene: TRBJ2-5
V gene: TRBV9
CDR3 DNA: TGTGCCAGCAGCCCCCACCCCGACCAAGAGACCCAGTACTTC
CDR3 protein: CASSPHPDQETQYF

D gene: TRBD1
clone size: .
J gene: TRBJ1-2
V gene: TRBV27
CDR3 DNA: TGTGCCAGCAGTCGAACAGGGGATCGCTATGGCTACACCTTC
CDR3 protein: CASSRTGDRYGYTF

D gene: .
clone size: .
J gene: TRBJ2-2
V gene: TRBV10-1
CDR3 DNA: TGCGCCAGCAGTGAGATGAGCGGCATTAACGGGGAGCTGTTTTTT
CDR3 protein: CASSEMSGINGELFF

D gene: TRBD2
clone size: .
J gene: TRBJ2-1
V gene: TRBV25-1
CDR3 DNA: TGTGCCAGCAGTCTTCGACTAGCGGGAGATCGTGAGCAGTTCTTC
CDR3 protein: CASSLRLAGDREQFF

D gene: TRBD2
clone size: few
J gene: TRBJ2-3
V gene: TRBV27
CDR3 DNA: TGTGCCAGCCGTAGCGGGGGGTTCACAGATACGCAGTATTTT
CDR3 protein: CASRSGGFTDTQYF

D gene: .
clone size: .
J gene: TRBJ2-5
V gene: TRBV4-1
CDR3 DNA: TGCGCCAGCAGCCAAGATTGGTCTGGGGGCTCCTACGGGCAGTACTTC
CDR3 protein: CASSQDWSGGSYGQYF

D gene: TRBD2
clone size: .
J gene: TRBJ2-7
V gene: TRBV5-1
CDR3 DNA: TGCGCCAGCAGCTTGACGGCGGGCGGGGGGTACGAGCAGTACTTC
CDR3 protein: CASSLTAGGGYEQYF

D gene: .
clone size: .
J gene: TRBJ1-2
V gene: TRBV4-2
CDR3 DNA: TGTGCCAGCAGCCAAGATCGAGGGCTCTCTAACTATGGCTACACCTTC
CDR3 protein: CASSQDRGLSNYGYTF

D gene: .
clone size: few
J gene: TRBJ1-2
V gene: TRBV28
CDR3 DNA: TGTGCCAGCAGTTTTGGAGGGGCTGGATATGGCTACACCTTC
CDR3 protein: CASSFGGAGYGYTF

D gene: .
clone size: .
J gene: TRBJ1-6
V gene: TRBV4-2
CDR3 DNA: TGTGCCAGCAGCCAAGTAGCAGTTTCAATTTCACCCCTCCACTTT
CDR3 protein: CASSQVAVSISPLHF

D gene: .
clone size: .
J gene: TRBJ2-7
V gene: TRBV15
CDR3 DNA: TGTGCCACCAGTTCCGGGGCGGATTACGAGCAGTACTTC
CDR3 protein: CATSSGADYEQYF

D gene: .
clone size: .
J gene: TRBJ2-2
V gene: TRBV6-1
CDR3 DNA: TGTGCCAGCAAGCCTGGGGGCGGCGGGGAGCTGTTTTTT
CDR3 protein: CASKPGGGGELFF

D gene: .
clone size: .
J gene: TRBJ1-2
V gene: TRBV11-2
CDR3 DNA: TGTGCCAGCAGCCCAACCGACATGAACTATGGCTACACCTTC
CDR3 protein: CASSPTDMNYGYTF

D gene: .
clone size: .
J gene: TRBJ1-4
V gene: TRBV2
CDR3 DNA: TGTGCCAGCAGTTTTGAAAACGGCGGGGGTCTTTCCCTAGGGGAAAAACTGTTTTTT
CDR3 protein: CASSFENGGGLSLGEKLFF